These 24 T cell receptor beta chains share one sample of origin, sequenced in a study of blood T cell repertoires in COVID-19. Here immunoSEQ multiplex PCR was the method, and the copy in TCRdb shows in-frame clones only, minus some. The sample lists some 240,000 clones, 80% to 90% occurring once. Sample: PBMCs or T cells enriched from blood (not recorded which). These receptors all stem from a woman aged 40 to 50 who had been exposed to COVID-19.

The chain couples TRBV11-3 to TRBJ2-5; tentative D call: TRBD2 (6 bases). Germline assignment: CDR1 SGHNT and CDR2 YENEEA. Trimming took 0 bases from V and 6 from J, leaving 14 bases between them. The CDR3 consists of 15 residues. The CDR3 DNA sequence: TGTGCCAGCAGCTTAGATACCGGGAGAACCAAGACCCAGTACTTC. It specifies CASSLDTGRTKTQYF.

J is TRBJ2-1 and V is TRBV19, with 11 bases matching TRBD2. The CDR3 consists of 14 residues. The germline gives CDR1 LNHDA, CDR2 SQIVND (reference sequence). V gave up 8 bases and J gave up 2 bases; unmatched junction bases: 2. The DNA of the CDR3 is TGTGCCAGTGCGACTAGCGGGGCCTACAATGAGCAGTTCTTC. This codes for CASATSGAYNEQFF.

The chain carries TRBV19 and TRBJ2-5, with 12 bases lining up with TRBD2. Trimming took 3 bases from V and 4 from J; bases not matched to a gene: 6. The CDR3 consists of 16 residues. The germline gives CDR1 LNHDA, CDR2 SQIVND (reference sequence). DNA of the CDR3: TGTGCCAGTAGTATCCAAAAACTAGCGGGAGGAGAGACCCAGTACTTC. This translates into CASSIQKLAGGETQYF.

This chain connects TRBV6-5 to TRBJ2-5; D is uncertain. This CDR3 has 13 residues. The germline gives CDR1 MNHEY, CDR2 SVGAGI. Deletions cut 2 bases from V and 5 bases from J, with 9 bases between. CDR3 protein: CASSYPARETQYF. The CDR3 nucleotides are TGTGCCAGCAGTTACCCTGCGAGGGAGACCCAGTACTTC.

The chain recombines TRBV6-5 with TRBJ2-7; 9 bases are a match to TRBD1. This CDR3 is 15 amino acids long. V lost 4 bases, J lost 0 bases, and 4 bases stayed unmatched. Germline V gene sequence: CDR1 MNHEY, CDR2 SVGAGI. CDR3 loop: CASSSRTGDSYEQYV. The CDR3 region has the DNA TGTGCCAGCAGTTCACGGACAGGGGACTCCTACGAGCAGTACGTC.

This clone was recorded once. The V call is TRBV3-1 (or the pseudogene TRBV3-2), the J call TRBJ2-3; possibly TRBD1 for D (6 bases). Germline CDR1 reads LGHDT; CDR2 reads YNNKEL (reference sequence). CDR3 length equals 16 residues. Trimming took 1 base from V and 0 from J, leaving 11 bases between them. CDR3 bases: TGTGCCAGCAGCCAAGTGAGAACAGGGAGCACAGATACGCAGTATTTT. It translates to CASSQVRTGSTDTQYF.

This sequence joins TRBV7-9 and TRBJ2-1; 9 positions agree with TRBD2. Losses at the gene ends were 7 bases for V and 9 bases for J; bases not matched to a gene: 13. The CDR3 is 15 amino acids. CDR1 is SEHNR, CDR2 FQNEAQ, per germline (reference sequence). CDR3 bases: TGTGCCAGCAAGGGGGGCGGGAGGGCCCAGGCTGAGCAGTTCTTC. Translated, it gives CASKGGGRAQAEQFF.

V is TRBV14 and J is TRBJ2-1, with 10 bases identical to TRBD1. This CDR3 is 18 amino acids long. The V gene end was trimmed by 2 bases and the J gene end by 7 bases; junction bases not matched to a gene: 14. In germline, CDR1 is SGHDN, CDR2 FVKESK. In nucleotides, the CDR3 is TGTGCCAGCAGCCAAAAGCGGGGACAGGGGATCTGGTCGAATGAGCAGTTCTTC. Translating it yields CASSQKRGQGIWSNEQFF.

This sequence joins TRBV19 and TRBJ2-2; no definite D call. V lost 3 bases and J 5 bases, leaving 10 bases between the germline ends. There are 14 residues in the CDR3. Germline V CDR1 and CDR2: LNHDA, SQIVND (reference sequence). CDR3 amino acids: CASSISAATGELFF. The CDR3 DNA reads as TGTGCCAGTAGTATCTCGGCGGCGACCGGGGAGCTGTTTTTT.

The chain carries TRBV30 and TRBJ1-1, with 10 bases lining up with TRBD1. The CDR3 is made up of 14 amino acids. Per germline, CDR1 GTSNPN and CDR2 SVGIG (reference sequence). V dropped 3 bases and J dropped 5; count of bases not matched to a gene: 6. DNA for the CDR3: TGTGCCTGGAGCCTGGGACAGGGGAATACTGAAGCTTTCTTT. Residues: CAWSLGQGNTEAFF.

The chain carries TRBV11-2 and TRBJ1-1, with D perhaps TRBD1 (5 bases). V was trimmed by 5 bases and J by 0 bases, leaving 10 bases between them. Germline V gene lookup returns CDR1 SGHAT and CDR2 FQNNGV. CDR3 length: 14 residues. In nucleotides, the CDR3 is TGTGCCAGCAGCGCCCGACAGCTGAACACTGAAGCTTTCTTT. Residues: CASSARQLNTEAFF.

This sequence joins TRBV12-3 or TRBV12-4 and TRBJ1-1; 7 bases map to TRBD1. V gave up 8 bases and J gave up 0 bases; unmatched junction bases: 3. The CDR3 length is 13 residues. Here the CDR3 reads CASLGQMNTEAFF. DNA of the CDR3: TGTGCCAGCCTGGGACAGATGAACACTGAAGCTTTCTTT.

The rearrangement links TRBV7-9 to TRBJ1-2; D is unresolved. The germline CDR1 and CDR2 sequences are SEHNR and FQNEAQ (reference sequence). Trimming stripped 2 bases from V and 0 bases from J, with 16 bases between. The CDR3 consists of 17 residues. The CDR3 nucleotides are TGTGCCAGCAGCTTAAGTTCAGTATCCCTCACTAACTATGGCTACACCTTC. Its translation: CASSLSSVSLTNYGYTF.

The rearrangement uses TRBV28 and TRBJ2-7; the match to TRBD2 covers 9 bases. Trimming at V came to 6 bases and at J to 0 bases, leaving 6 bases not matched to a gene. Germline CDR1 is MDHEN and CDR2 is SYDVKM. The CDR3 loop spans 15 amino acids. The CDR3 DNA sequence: TGTGCCAGCAGCCTGAGCGGGGGGAACTCCTACGAGCAGTACTTC. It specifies CASSLSGGNSYEQYF.

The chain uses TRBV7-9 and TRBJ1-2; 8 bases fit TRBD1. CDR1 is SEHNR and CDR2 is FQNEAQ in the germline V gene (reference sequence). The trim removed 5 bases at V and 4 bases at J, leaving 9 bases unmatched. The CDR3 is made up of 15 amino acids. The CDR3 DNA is TGTGCCAGCAGCCGCCCCGGGACAGGTCCCTATGGCTACACCTTC. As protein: CASSRPGTGPYGYTF.

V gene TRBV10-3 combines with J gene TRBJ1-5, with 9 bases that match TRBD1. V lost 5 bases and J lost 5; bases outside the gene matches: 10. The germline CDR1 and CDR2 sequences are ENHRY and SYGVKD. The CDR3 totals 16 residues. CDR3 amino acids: CAISTGGAGRDQPQHF. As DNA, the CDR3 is TGTGCCATCAGTACAGGGGGCGCAGGAAGGGATCAGCCCCAGCATTTT.

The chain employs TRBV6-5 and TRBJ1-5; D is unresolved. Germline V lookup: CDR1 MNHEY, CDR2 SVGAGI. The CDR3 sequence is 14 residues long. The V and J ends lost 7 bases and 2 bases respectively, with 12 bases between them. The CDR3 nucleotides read TGTGCCAGCAAGGAGGGCAGTGGCAATCAGCCCCAGCATTTT. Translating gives CASKEGSGNQPQHF.

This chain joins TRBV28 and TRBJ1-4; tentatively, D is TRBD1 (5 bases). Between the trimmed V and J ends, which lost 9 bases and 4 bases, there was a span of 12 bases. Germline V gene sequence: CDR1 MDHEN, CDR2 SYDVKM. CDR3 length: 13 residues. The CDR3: CASKRGFNEKLFF. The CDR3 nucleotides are TGTGCCAGTAAGCGGGGGTTTAATGAAAAACTGTTTTTT.

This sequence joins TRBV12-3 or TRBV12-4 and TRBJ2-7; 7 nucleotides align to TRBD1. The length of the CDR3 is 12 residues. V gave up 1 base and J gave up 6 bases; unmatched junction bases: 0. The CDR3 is CASSLGTGEQYF. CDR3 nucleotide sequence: TGTGCCAGCAGTTTAGGGACAGGCGAGCAGTACTTC.

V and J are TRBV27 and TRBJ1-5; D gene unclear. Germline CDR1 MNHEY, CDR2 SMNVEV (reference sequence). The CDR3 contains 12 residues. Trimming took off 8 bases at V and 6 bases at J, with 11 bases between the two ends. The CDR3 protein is CASGTARQPQHF. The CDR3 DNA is TGTGCCAGCGGAACAGCACGTCAGCCCCAGCATTTT.

The CDR3 loop reads CASSIYRGETEAFF. CDR3 in DNA: TGTGCCAGTAGTATATACAGGGGGGAGACTGAAGCTTTCTTT. V gene TRBV19 combines with J gene TRBJ1-1, with 8 bases identical to TRBD1. CDR3 length equals 14 residues. Germline CDR1 and CDR2: LNHDA and SQIVND (reference sequence). The ends lost 2 bases at V and 5 bases at J; junction bases unmatched: 4.

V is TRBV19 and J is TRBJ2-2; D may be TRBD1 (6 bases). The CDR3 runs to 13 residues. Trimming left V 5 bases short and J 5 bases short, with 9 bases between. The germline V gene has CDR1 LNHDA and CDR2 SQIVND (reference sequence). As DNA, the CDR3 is TGTGCCAGTAGTGAACAGGGTACCGGGGAGCTGTTTTTT. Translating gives CASSEQGTGELFF. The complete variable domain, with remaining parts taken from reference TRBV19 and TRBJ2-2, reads DGGITQSPKYLFRKEGQNVTLSCEQNLNHDAMYWYRQDPGQGLRLIYYSQIVNDFQKGDIAEGYSVSREKKESFPLTVTSAQKNPTAFYLCASSEQGTGELFFGEGSRLTVL.

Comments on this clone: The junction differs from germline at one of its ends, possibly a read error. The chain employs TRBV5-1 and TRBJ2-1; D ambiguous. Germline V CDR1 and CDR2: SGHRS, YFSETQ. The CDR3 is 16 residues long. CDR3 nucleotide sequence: TGTGCCAGCAGCTCCGAGCCCTTGAGCTCCTACAATGAGCAGTTCTTC. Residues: CASSSEPLSSYNEQFF.

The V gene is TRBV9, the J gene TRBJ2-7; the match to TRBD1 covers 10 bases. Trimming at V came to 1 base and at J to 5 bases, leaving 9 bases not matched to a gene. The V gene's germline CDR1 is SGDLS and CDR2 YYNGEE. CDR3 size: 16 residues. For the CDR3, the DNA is TGTGCCAGCAGCGTAAGGGGACAGGGGTATCAGAACGAGCAGTACTTC. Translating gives CASSVRGQGYQNEQYF.